The TCR beta chain described here comes from a study of OX40 agonist ivuxolimab in advanced cancers. Study overall: Hepatocellular carcinoma, melanoma, renal cell or head and neck cancer occurred in dose-escalation patients. General study results and limits: Relatively little clonal expansion, among the lowest observed, appeared in partial responders at 0.1-3.0 mg/kg.

Points on this clone: Its antigen remains unknown.

The V end was cut by 0 bases, the J end by 4 bases, with 11 bases between. Looked up from germline, CDR1 is SGHNT and CDR2 is YYREEE (reference sequence). The CDR3 length is 15 residues. The table came from immunoSEQ multiplex PCR; TCRdb's copy has only in-frame clones and leaves some out. This table has more than 60,000 clones, 94% appearing once. This clonotype was obtained from an adult with an advanced solid tumor such as melanoma, head and neck, liver or kidney cancer. The chain combines TRBV5-4 with TRBJ1-3, with D unresolved. The sample consisted of CD4+ or CD8+ T cells sorted from blood, taken in a trial of the OX40 agonist ivuxolimab. CDR3 in amino acids: CASSLDPGRGNTIYF. The CDR3, as DNA: TGTGCCAGCAGCTTGGATCCGGGGAGGGGAAACACCATATATTTT.